This TCR beta chain stems from a study of early T cells in non-severe SARS-CoV-2 infection (dated by TCRdb to the early 2020s). Broadly, across the study: TCR sequencing used bulk RNA from unsorted whole blood, so alpha and beta chains could not be paired.

On this clonotype itself: This clone's antigen is unknown. Base qualities were left out, and no much larger clone turns up one base away.

Deletion took 4 bases off V and 5 bases off J, with a span of 14 bases between the germline ends. From the cysteine through the phenylalanine, the CDR3 covers 14 amino acids. The entry retains the CDR3 DNA only, 42 bases that are in frame from base 1. CDR1 and CDR2, looked up from the germline V gene, are LGHNA and YSLEER. Receptor amplification or capture employed 5' RACE. The reads were generated on a NextSeq 500. Unique molecular identifiers were attached to individual cDNA molecules in the TCR library protocol so that sequencing error and PCR bias could be corrected. TCR alpha and beta chains were both sequenced, and the abundances of alpha and beta sequences in each sample were closely correlated with each other. The study's own analysis went as follows. Decombinator V4 was used to annotate TCR sequences for V gene, J gene and CDR3. TCRs were defined as expanded if a significant change between any two time points was detected under a Poisson model with p below 0.0001. TCR abundances were normalised to the total number of TCRs sequenced in each sample and reported as counts per million. MAIT TCRs were defined by TRAV1-2 paired with TRAJ12, TRAJ20 or TRAJ33, and iNKT TCRs by TRAV10 paired with TRAJ18. VDJdb, accessed 1 November 2021, was searched for CMV, EBV and SARS-CoV-2 annotated TCRs, with TCRs annotated for multiple antigens excluded. TCRdb took the public reads, trimmed them with fastp at Q25, ran MiXCR for clone calling and kept in-frame beta chains. Every entry covers one CDR3 protein and lists the most common genes and DNA from its rows. The V and J calls follow TCRdb's processing rather than the paper's. The sample profile shows more than 55,000 distinct CDR3 sequences; roughly 4.5% of them were found once. The ten most abundant clones make up 3% to 4.5% of the sample.

This was a case-control study nested in a cohort of healthcare workers in London, UK, who had nasopharyngeal swab PCR tests and blood samples taken every week. Healthcare workers were recruited between 23 and 31 March 2020, during the week of the UK lockdown, and were followed weekly for up to roughly 15 weeks. Overall study results and their limits: VDJdb matching was skewed toward anti-spike CD8 responses and likely underestimated virus-specific expansions, missing private and CD4 specificities.

Sequenced material: whole blood, taken at baseline. The V and J genes are TRBV4-3 and TRBJ1-2; the D segment could be TRBD1, given 6 matching bases. This TCR derives from an adult who was a healthcare worker with PCR-confirmed SARS-CoV-2 infection or an uninfected control (not recorded which). The donor label of this sample is uncertain. In nucleotides, the sequence is TGCGCCAGCAGCCCTAGGACAGCTCGGTATGGCTACACCTTC. This encodes CASSPRTARYGYTF.